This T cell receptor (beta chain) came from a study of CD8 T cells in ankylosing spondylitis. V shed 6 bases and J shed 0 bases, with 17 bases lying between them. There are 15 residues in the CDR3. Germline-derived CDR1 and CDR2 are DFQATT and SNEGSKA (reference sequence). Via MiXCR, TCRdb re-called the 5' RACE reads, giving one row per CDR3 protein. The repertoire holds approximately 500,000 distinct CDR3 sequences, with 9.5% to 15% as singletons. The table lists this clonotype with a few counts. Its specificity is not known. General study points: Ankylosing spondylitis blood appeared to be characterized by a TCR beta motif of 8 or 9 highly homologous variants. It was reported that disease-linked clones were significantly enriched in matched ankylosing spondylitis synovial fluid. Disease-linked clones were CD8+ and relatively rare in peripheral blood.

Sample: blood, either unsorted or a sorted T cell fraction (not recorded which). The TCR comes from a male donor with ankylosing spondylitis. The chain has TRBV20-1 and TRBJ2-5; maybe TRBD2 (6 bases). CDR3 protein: CSARPRSGNQETQYF. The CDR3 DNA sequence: TGCAGTGCCAGACCCCGTAGCGGAAACCAAGAGACCCAGTACTTC.